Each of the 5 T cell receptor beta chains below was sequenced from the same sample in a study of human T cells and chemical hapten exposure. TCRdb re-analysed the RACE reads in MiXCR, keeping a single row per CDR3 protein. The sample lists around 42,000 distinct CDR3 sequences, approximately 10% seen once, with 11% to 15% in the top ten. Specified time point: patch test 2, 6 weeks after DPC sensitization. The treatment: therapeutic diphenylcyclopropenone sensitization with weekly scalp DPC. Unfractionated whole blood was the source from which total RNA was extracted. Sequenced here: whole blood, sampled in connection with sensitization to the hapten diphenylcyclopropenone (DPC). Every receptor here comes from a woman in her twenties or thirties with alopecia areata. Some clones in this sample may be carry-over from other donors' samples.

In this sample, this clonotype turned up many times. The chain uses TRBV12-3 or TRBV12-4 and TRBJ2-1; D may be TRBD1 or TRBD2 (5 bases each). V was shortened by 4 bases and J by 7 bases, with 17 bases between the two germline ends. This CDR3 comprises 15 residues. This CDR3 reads CASSSVKNGGNEQFF. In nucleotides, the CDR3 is TGTGCCAGCAGTTCCGTTAAGAATGGGGGTAATGAGCAGTTCTTC.

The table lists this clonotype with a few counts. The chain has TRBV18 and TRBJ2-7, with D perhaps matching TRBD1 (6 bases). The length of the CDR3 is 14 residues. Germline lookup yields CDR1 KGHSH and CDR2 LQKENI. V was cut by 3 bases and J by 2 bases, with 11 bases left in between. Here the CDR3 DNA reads TGTGCCAGCTCACCTACACAGGGAACCTACGAGCAGTACTTC. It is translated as CASSPTQGTYEQYF.

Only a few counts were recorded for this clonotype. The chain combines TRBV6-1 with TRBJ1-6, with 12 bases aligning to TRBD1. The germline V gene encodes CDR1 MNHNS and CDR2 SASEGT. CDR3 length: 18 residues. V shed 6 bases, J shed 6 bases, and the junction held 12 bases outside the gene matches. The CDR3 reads CASRSGTGGFMSNSPLHF. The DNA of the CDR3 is TGTGCCAGCAGATCCGGGACAGGGGGCTTTATGAGTAATTCACCCCTCCACTTT.

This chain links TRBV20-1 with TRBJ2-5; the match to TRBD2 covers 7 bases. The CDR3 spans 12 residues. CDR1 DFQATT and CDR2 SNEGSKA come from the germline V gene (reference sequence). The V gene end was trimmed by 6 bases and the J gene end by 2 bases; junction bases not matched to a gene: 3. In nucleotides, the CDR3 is TGCAGTGCGGAAGCGGGGCAAGAGACCCAGTACTTC. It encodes CSAEAGQETQYF.

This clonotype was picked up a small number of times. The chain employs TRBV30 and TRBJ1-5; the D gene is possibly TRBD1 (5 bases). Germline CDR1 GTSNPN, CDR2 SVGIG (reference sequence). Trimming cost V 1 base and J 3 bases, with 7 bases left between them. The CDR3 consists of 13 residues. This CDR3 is CAWSGGNNQPQHF. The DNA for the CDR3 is TGTGCCTGGAGTGGGGGGAACAATCAGCCCCAGCATTTT.